One and the same sample provided the 8 T cell receptor beta chains below, sequenced in a study of T-cell reconstitution after alpha-beta-depleted transplantation in children. It was with unique molecular identifiers that the TCRbeta library was prepared. In TCRdb, the PCR reads were re-called with MiXCR into one record per CDR3 protein. Of about 350,000 distinct CDR3 sequences detected, more than 10% appear once; the ten largest clones hold around 4.5%. The material sequenced was PBMCs, taken from the stem cell graft. Receptors originate from a human donor who donated a stem cell graft to a child with Fanconi anemia.

V and J are TRBV2 and TRBJ1-2; D gene uncertain. Looked up from germline, CDR1 is SNHLY and CDR2 is FYNNEI. The V end lost 7 bases, the J end lost 2 bases, and 11 bases lay between the germline ends. The CDR3 has 13 residues. CDR3 nucleotides: TGTGCCAGCACGATGAGAGGAAACTATGGCTACACCTTC. This codes for CASTMRGNYGYTF.

This clonotype has a count of ten or more. The chain combines TRBV11-2 with TRBJ1-1, with D perhaps matching TRBD1 (6 bases). Trimming removed 2 bases at V and 5 bases at J, with 12 bases between. The length of the CDR3 is 14 residues. CDR1 and CDR2 from the germline V gene are SGHAT and FQNNGV. CDR3 in amino acids: CASSLRFQGTEAFF. DNA for the CDR3: TGTGCCAGCAGCTTACGATTTCAGGGGACTGAAGCTTTCTTT.

This chain uses TRBV6-1 with TRBJ1-2; tentative D call: TRBD1 (5 bases). The CDR3 is made up of 14 amino acids. V gave up 11 bases and J gave up 4 bases, with 20 bases separating them. Germline CDR1 is MNHNS and CDR2 is SASEGT. CDR3 sequence reads: CAGRQTFYAYGYTF. CDR3 nucleotide sequence: TGTGCCGGAAGACAGACCTTCTACGCCTATGGCTACACCTTC.

This clonotype has at least ten counts. The V and J genes are TRBV27 and TRBJ1-1, with D uncertain. V gave up 1 base and J gave up 2 bases, with 11 bases separating them. The CDR3 totals 15 residues. Per germline, CDR1 MNHEY and CDR2 SMNVEV (reference sequence). The CDR3: CASSLLRAANTEAFF. CDR3 DNA: TGTGCCAGCAGTTTATTGAGGGCGGCAAACACTGAAGCTTTCTTT.

This clonotype was seen more than once but under ten times. The chain employs TRBV7-9 and TRBJ2-3; the D is unclear. The CDR3 spans 13 residues. Trimming left V 0 bases short and J 5 bases short, with 6 bases between. Looked up from germline, CDR1 is SEHNR and CDR2 is FQNEAQ (reference sequence). CDR3 coding DNA: TGTGCCAGCAGCTTAGCGCCGTTAGATACGCAGTATTTT. Protein sequence: CASSLAPLDTQYF.

This clonotype was counted only a few times. The rearrangement links TRBV7-6 to TRBJ2-7; D not resolved. Germline V CDR1 and CDR2: SGHVS, FNYEAQ. V was pared by 1 base and J by 2 bases, with 9 bases between. The CDR3 extends over 14 amino acids. The chain's CDR3 is CASSLEGSAYEQYF. The DNA of the CDR3 is TGTGCCAGCAGCTTAGAAGGGTCGGCCTACGAGCAGTACTTC.

V usage is TRBV19 and J usage is TRBJ1-2, with 7 nucleotides matching TRBD1. CDR3 size: 15 residues. After removal of 5 bases from V and 4 bases from J, the junction contained 10 bases not matched to a gene. The germline V gene encodes CDR1 LNHDA and CDR2 SQIVND (reference sequence). CDR3 in amino acids: CASSSWDRASYGYTF. CDR3 coding DNA: TGTGCCAGTAGTTCGTGGGACAGAGCATCCTATGGCTACACCTTC.

The chain recombines TRBV5-1 with TRBJ2-5; D is perhaps TRBD2 (5 bases). V lost 5 bases and J 5 bases, leaving 13 bases between the germline ends. Germline V gives CDR1 SGHRS, CDR2 YFSETQ. CDR3 length: 13 amino acids. The CDR3 spells CASSKGPGETQYF. DNA for the CDR3: TGCGCCAGCAGTAAGGGCCCGGGGGAGACCCAGTACTTC.